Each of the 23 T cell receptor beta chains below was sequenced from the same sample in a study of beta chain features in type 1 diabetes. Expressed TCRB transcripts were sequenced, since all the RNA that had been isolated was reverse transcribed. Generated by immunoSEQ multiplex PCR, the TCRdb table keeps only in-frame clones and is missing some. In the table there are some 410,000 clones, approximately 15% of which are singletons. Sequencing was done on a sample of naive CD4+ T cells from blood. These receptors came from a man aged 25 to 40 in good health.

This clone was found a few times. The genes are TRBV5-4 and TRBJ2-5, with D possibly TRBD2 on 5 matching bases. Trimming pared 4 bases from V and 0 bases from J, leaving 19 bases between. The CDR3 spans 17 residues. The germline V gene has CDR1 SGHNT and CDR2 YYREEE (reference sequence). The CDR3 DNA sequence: TGTGCCAGCAGCATGGGTACATTATGGCGGGACCAAGAGACCCAGTACTTC. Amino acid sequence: CASSMGTLWRDQETQYF.

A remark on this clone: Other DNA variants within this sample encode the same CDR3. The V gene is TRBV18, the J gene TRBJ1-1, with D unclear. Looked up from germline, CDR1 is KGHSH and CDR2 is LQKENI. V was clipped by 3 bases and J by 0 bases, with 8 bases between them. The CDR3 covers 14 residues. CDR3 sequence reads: CASSPSSLNTEAFF. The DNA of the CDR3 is TGTGCCAGCTCACCTTCTTCCCTGAACACTGAAGCTTTCTTT.

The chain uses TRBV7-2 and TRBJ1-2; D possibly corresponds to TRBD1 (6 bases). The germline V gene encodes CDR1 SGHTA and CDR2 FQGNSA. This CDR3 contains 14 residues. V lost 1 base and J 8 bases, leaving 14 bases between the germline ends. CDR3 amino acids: CASSLDLGQGGYTF. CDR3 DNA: TGTGCCAGCAGCTTAGACCTGGGACAAGGGGGCTACACCTTC. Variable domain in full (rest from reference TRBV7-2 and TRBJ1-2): GAGVSQSPSNKVTEKGKDVELRCDPISGHTALYWYRQSLGQGLEFLIYFQGNSAPDKSGLPSDRFSAERTGGSVSTLTIQRTQQEDSAVYLCASSLDLGQGGYTFGSGTRLTVV.

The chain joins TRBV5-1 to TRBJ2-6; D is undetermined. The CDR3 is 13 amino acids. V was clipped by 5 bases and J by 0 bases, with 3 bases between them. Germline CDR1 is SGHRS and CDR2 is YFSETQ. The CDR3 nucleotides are TGCGCCAGCAGGGACTCTGGGGCCAACGTCCTGACTTTC. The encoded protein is CASRDSGANVLTF.

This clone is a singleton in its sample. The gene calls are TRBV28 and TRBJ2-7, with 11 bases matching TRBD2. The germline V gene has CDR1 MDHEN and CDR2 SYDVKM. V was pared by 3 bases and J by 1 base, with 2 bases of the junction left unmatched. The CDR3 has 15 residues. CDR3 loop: CASSFGLAGSYEQYF. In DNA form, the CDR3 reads TGTGCCAGCAGTTTCGGACTAGCGGGTTCCTACGAGCAGTACTTC.

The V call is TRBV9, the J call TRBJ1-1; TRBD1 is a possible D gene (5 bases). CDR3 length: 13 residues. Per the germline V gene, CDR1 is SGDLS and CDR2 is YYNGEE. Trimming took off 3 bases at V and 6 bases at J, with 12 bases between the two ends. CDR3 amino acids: CASSGRVSAEAFF. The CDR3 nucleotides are TGTGCCAGCAGCGGCAGGGTATCCGCTGAAGCTTTCTTT.

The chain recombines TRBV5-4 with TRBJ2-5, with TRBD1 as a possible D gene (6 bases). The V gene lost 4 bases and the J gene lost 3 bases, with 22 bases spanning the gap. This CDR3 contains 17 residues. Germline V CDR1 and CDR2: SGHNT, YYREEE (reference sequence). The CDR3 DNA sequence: TGTGCCAGCAGCGGACAGTCCGCCATGGGTTGGGAAGAGACCCAGTACTTC. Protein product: CASSGQSAMGWEETQYF.

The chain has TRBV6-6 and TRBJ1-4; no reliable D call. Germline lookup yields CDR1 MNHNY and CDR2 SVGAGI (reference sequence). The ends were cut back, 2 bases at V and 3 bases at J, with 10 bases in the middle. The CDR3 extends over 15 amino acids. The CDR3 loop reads CASSYEGSANEKLFF. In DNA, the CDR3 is TGTGCCAGCAGTTACGAGGGATCAGCTAATGAAAAACTGTTTTTT.

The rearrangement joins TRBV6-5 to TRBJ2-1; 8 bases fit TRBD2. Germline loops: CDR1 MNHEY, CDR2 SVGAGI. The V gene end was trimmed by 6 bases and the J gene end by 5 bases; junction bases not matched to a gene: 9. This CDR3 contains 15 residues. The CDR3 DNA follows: TGTGCCAGCAGACCAAGCGGGGGAAGAAACAATGAGCAGTTCTTC. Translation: CASRPSGGRNNEQFF.

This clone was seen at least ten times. This chain's CDR3 is CASGLAGTDTQYF. CDR3 DNA sequence: TGCGCCAGCGGACTAGCGGGTACAGATACGCAGTATTTT. V is TRBV4-3 and J is TRBJ2-3; the match to TRBD2 covers 11 bases. The CDR3 spans 13 residues. V shed 8 bases, J shed 3 bases, and the junction held 1 base outside the gene matches. The germline gives CDR1 LGHNA, CDR2 YSLEER.

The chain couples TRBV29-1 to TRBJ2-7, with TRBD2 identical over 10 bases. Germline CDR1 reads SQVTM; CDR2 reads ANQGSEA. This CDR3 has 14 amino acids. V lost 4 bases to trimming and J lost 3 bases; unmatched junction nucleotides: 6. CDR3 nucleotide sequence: TGCAGCGTTGGTCTAGCGGGGGCCAGCTACGAGCAGTACTTC. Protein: CSVGLAGASYEQYF.

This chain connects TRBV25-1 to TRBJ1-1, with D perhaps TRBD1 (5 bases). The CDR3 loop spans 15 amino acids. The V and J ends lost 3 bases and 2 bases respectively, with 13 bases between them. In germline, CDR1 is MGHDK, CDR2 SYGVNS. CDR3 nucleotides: TGTGCCAGCAGTGACCTATGGGGGAGAAACACTGAAGCTTTCTTT. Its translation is CASSDLWGRNTEAFF.

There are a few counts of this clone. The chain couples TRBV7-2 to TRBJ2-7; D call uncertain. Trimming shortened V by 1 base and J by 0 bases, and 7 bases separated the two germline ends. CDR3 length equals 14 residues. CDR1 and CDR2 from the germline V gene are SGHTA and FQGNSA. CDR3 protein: CASSLDASSYEQYF. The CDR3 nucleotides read TGTGCCAGCAGCTTAGATGCAAGCTCCTACGAGCAGTACTTC.

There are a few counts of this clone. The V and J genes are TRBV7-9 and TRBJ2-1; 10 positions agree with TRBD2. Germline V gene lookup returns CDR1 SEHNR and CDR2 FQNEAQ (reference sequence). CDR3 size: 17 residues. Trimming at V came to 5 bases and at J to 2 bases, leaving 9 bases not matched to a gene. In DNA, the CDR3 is TGTGCCAGCAGCCCGAGACCTAGCGGGAGCGCCTACAATGAGCAGTTCTTC. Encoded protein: CASSPRPSGSAYNEQFF.

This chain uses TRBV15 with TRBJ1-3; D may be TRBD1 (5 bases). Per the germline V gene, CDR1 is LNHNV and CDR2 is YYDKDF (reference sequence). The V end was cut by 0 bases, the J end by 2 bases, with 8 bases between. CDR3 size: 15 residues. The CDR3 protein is CATSRDVGAGNTIYF. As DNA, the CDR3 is TGTGCCACCAGCAGAGATGTGGGGGCTGGAAACACCATATATTTT.

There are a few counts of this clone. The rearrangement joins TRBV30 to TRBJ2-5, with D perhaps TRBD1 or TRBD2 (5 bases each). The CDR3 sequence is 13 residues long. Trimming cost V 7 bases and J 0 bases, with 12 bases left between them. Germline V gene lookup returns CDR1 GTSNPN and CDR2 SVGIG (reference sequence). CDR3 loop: CALSWGYQETQYF. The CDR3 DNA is TGTGCCTTATCTTGGGGGTACCAAGAGACCCAGTACTTC.

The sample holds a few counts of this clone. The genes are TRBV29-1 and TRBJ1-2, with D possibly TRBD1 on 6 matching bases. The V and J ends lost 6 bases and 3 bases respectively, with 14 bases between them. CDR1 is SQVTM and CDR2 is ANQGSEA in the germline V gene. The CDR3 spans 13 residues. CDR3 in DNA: TGCAGCGTCCTAGAGGGGGATTACTATGGCTACACCTTC. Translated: CSVLEGDYYGYTF.

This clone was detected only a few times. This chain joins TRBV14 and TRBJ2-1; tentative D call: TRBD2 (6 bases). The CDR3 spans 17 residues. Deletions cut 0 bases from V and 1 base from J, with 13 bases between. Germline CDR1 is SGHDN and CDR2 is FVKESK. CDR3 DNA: TGTGCCAGCAGCCAAGAGTTCCTAGCGTTATCCTACAATGAGCAGTTCTTC. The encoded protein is CASSQEFLALSYNEQFF.

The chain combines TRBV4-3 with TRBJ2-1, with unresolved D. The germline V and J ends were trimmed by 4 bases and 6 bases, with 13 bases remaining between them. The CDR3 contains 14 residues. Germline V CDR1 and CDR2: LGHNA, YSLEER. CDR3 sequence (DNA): TGCGCCAGCAGCCGCCTTGGGGATCGCAATGAGCAGTTCTTC. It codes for CASSRLGDRNEQFF.

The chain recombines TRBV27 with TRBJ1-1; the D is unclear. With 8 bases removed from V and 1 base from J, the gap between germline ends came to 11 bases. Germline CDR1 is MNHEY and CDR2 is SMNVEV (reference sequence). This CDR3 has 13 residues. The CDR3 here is CASLSGWNTEAFF. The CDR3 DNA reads TGTGCCAGCCTATCGGGGTGGAACACTGAAGCTTTCTTT.

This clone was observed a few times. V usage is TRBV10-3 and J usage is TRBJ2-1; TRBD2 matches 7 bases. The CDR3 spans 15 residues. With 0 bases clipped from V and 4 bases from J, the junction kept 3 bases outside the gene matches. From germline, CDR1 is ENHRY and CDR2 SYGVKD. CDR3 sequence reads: CAISESPGGYNEQFF. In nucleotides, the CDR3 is TGTGCCATCAGTGAGTCTCCGGGAGGTTACAATGAGCAGTTCTTC.

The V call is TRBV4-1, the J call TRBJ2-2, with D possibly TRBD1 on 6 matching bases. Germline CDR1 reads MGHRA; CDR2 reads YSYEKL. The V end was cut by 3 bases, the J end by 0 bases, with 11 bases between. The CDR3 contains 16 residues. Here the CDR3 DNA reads TGCGCCAGCAGCCATAAACAGGGAGCGAACACCGGGGAGCTGTTTTTT. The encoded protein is CASSHKQGANTGELFF.

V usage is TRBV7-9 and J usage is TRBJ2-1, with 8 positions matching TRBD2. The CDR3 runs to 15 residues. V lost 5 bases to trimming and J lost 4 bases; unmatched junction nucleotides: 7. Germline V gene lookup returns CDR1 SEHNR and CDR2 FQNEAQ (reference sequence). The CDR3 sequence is CASSLTSGEYNEQFF. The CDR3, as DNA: TGTGCCAGCAGCCTTACTAGCGGAGAGTACAATGAGCAGTTCTTC. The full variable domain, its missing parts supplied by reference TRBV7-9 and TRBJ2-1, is DTGVSQNPRHKITKRGQNVTFRCDPISEHNRLYWYRQTLGQGPEFLTYFQNEAQLEKSRLLSDRFSAERPKGSFSTLEIQRTEQGDSAMYLCASSLTSGEYNEQFFGPGTRLTVL.